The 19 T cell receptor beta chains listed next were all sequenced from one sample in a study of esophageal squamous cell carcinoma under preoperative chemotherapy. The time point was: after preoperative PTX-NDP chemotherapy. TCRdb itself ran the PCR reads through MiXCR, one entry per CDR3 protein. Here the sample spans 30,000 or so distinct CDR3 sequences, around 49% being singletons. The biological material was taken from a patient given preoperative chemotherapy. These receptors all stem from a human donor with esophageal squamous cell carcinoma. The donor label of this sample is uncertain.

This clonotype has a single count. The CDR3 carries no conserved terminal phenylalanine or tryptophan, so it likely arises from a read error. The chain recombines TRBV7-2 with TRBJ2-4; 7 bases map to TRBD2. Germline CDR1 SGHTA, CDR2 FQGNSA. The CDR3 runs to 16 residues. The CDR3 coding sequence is TGTGCCAGCAGCTTAGGGGGGGGTCGATCCAAAAACATCCAGTACCTC. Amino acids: CASSLGGGRSKNIQYL.

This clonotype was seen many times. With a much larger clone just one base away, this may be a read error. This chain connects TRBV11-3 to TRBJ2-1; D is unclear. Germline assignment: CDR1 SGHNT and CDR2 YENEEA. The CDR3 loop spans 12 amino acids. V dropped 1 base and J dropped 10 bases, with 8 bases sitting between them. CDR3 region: CASSLVATEQFF. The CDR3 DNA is TGTGCCAGCAGCTTAGTCGCTACGGAGCAGTTCTTC.

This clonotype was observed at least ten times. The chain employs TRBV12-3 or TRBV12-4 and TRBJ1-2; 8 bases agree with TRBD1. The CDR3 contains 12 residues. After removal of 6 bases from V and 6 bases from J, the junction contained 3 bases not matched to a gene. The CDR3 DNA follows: TGTGCCAGCAGCACGACAGGGGATGGCTACACCTTC. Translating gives CASSTTGDGYTF.

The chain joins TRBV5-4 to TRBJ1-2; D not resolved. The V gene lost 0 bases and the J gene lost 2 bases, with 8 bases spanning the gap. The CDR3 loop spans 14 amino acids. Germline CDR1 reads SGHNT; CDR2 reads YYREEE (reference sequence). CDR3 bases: TGTGCCAGCAGCTTGGCCCAACAGAACTATGGCTACACCTTC. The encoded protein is CASSLAQQNYGYTF.

CDR3 DNA: TGTGCCAGCGGCCTGTGGGGCAGGGCAAACATTCAGTACTTC. Translation gives CASGLWGRANIQYF. This chain joins TRBV7-2 and TRBJ2-4, with D tentatively TRBD1 (5 bases). This CDR3 contains 14 residues. Per germline, CDR1 SGHTA and CDR2 FQGNSA. V was pared by 8 bases and J by 6 bases, with 17 bases between.

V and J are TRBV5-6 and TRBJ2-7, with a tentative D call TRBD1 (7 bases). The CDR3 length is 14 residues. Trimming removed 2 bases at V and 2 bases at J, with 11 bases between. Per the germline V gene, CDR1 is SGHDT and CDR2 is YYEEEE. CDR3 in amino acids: CASSFRGEAYEQYF. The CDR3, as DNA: TGTGCCAGCAGCTTCAGGGGGGAGGCCTACGAGCAGTACTTC.

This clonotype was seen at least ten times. CDR3 DNA: TGTGCCAGCAGTTCCCCGGACAGCAACACTGAAGCTTTCTTT. Protein product: CASSSPDSNTEAFF. The rearrangement uses TRBV27 and TRBJ1-1; D is possibly TRBD1 (6 bases). V was cut by 4 bases and J by 2 bases, with 11 bases left in between. The CDR3 loop spans 14 amino acids. Per germline, CDR1 MNHEY and CDR2 SMNVEV (reference sequence).

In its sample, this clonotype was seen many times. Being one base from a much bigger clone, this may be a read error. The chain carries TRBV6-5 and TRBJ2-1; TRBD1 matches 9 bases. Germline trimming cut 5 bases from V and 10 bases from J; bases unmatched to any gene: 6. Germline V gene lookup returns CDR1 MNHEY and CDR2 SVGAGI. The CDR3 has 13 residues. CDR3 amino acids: CASSHTGGDEQFF. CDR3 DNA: TGTGCCAGCAGTCACACAGGGGGCGACGAGCAGTTCTTC.

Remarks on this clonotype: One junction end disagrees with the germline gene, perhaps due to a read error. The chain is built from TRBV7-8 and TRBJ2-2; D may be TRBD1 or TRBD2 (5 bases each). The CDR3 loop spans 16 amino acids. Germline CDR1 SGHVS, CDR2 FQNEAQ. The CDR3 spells CASSRLGAANTGELFF. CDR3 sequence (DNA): TGTGCCAGCAGCCGCCTCGGGGCGGCAAACACAGGGGAGCTGTTTTTT.

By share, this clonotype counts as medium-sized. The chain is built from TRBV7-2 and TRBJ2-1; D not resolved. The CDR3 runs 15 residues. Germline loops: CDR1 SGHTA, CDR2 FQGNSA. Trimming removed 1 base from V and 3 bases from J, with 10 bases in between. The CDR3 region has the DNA TGTGCCAGCAGCTTAGATCCCACGTTCTACAATGAGCAGTTCTTC. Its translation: CASSLDPTFYNEQFF.

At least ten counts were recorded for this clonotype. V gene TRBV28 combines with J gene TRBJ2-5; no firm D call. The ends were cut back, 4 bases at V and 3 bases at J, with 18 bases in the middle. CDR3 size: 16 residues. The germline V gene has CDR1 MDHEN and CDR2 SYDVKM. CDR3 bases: TGTGCCAGCAGTTCTGCCCTTGTGACGTTAGAAGAGACCCAGTACTTC. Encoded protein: CASSSALVTLEETQYF.

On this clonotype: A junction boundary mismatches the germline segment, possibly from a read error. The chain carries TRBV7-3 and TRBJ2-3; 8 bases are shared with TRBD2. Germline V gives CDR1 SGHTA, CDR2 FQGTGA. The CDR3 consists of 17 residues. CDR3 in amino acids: CASSRVSGGGAENMQYF. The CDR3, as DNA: TGTGCCAGCAGCCGAGTGTCGGGGGGGGGGGCCGAAAACATGCAGTATTTC.

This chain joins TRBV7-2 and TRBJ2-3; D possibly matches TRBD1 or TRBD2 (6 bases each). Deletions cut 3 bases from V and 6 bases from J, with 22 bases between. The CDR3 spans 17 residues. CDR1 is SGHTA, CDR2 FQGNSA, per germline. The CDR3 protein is CASSLGAGTLRSDTQYF. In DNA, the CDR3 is TGTGCCAGCAGCTTGGGGGCCGGGACTCTAAGATCCGATACGCAGTATTTT.

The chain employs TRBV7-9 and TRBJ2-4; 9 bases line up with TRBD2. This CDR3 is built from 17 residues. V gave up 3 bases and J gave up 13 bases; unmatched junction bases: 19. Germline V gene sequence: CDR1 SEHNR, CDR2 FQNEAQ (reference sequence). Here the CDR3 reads CASSFGAGGGPYNEQYF. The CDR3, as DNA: TGTGCCAGCAGCTTTGGGGCGGGGGGGGGGCCCTACAATGAGCAGTACTTC.

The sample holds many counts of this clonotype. The CDR3 here is CASSLTLGTGGIPLHF. The DNA of the CDR3 is TGTGCCAGCAGTTTAACCCTCGGGACAGGGGGCATCCCCCTCCACTTT. The genes are TRBV27 and TRBJ1-6, with TRBD1 matching over 12 bases. This CDR3 contains 16 residues. CDR1 and CDR2 (germline): MNHEY, SMNVEV (reference sequence). V dropped 2 bases and J dropped 13; count of bases not matched to a gene: 9.

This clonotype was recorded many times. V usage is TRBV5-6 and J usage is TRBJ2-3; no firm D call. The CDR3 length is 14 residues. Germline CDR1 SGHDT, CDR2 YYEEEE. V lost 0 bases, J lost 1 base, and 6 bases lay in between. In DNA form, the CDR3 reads TGTGCCAGCAGCTTGGGCAGACGCACAGATACGCAGTATTTT. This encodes CASSLGRRTDTQYF.

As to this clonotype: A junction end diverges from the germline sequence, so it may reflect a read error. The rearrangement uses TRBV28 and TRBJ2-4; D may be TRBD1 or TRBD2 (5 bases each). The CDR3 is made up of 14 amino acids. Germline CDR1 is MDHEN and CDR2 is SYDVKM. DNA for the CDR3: TGTGGCAGCACGGGGCTGGGAGCCAAAGATATTCAGTACTTC. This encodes CGSTGLGAKDIQYF.

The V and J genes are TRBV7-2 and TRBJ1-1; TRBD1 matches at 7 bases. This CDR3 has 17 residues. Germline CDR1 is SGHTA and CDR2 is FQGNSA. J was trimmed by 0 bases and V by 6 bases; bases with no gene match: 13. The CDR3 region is CASRPQGSPFMNTEAFF. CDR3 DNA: TGTGCCAGCAGACCACAGGGGTCCCCCTTCATGAACACTGAAGCTTTCTTT.

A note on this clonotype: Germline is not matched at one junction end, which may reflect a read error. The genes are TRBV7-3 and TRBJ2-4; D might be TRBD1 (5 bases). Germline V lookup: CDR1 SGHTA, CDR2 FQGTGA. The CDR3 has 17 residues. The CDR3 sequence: CASSLKLGLWAKNMQYF. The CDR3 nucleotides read TGTGCCAGCAGCCTCAAACTGGGGCTGTGGGCCAAAAATATGCAGTACTTT.